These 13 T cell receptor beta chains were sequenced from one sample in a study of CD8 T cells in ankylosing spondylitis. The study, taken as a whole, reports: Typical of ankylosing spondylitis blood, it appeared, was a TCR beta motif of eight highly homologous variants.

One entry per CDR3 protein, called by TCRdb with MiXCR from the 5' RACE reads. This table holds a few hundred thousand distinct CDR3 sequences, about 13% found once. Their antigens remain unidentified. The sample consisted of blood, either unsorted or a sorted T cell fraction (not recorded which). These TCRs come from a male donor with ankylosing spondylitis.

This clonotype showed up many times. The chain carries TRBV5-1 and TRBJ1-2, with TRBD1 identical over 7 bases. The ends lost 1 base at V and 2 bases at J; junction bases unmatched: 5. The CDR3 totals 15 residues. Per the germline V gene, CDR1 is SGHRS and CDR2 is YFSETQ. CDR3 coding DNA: TGCGCCAGCAGCTTGACAGGGGAGGTGAACTATGGCTACACCTTC. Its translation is CASSLTGEVNYGYTF.

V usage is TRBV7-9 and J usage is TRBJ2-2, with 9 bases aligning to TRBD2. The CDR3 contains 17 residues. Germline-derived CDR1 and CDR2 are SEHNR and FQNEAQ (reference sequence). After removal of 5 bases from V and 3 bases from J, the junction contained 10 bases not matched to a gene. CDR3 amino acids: CASSTDRTSEYTGELFF. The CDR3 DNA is TGTGCCAGCAGCACGGATCGGACTAGCGAGTACACCGGGGAGCTGTTTTTT.

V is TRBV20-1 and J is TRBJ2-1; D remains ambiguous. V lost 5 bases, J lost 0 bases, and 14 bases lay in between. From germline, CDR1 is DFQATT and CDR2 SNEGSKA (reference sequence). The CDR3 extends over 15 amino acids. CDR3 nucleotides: TGCAGTGCTCCCAACTATGATCCCTCCTACAATGAGCAGTTCTTC. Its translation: CSAPNYDPSYNEQFF.

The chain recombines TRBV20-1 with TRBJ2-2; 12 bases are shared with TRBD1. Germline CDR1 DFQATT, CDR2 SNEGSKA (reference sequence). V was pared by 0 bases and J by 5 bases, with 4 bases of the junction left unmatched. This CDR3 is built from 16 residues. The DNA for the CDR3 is TGCAGTGCTAGAGAGGGGGGACAGGGGGCAACCGGGGAGCTGTTTTTT. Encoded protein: CSAREGGQGATGELFF.

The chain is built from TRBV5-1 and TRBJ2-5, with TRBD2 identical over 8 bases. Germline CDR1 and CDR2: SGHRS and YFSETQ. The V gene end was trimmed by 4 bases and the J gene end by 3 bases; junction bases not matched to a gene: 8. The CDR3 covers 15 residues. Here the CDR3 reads CASSLTGGGEETQYF. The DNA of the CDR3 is TGCGCCAGCAGCCTGACCGGGGGGGGAGAAGAGACCCAGTACTTC.

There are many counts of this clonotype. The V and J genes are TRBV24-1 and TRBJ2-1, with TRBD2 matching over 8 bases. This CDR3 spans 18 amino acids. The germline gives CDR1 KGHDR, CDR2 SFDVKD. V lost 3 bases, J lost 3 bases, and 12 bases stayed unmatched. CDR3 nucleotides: TGTGCCACCAGTGATCCCCAAGGGGCGGGAGGATTCTACAATGAGCAGTTCTTC. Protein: CATSDPQGAGGFYNEQFF.

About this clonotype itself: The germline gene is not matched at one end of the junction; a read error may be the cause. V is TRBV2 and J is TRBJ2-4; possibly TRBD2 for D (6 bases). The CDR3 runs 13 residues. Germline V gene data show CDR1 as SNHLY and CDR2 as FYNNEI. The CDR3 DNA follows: TGTGCCACCGCGGGGCTAGCCAAAAACAGTCAGTACTTC. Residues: CATAGLAKNSQYF.

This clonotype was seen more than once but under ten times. The CDR3 nucleotides read TGTGCCAGCAGAGGCACGGGACTCCTCGAAAAACTGTTTTTT. It codes for CASRGTGLLEKLFF. The V and J genes are TRBV6-2 or TRBV6-3 and TRBJ1-4, with a weak D call TRBD1 (5 bases). Germline V CDR1 and CDR2: MNHEY, SVGEGT. The CDR3 extends over 14 amino acids. V shed 6 bases and J shed 8 bases, with 16 bases lying between them.

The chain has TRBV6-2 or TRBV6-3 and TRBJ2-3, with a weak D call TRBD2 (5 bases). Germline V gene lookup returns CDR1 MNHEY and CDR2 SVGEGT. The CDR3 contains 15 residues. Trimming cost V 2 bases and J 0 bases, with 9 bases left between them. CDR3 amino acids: CASSYPRVSTDTQYF. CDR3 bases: TGTGCCAGCAGTTACCCGAGGGTTAGCACAGATACGCAGTATTTT.

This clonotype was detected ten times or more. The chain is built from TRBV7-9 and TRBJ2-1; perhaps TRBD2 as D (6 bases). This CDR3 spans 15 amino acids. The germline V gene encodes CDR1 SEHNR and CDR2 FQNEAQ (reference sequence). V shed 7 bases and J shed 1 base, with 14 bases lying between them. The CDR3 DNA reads TGTGCCAGCAACCCCATTCGGGGGTCCTACAATGAGCAGTTCTTC. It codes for CASNPIRGSYNEQFF.

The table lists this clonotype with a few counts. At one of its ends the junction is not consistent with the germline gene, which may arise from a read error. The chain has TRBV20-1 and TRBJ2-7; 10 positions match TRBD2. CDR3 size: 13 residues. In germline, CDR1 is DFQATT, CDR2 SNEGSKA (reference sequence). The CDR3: CRASGRTSLEQYF. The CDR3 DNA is TGCAGGGCTAGCGGGAGAACCTCCCTCGAGCAGTACTTC.

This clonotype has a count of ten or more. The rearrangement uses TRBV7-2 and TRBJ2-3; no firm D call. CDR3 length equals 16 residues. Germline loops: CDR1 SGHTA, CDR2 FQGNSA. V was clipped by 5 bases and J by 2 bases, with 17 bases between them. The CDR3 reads CASSPNPPGATDTQYF. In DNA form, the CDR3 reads TGTGCCAGCAGCCCGAACCCTCCCGGAGCCACAGATACGCAGTATTTT. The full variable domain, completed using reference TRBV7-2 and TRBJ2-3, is GAGVSQSPSNKVTEKGKDVELRCDPISGHTALYWYRQSLGQGLEFLIYFQGNSAPDKSGLPSDRFSAERTGGSVSTLTIQRTQQEDSAVYLCASSPNPPGATDTQYFGPGTRLTVL.

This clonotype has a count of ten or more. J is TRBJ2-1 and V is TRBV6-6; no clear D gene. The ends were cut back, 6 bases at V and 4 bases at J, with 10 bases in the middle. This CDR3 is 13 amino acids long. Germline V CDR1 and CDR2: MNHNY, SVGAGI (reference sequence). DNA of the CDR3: TGTGCCAGCAGCTCGATGAAATACAATGAGCAGTTCTTC. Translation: CASSSMKYNEQFF.